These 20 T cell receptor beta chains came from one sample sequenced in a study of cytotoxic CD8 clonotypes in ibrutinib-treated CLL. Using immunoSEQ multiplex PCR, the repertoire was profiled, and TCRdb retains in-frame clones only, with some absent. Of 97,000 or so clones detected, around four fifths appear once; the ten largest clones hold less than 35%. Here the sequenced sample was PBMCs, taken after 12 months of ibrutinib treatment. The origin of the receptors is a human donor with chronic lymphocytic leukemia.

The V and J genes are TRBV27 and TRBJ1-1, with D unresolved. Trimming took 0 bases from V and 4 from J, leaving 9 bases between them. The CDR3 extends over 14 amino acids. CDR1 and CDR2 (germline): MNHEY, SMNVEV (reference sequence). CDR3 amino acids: CASSLSGVSTEAFF. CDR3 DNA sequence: TGTGCCAGCAGTTTATCTGGGGTAAGCACTGAAGCTTTCTTT.

The CDR3 region is CASSLGFNLGTVSSYEQYF. In DNA form, the CDR3 reads TGTGCCAGCAGTTTGGGGTTTAATCTAGGGACCGTCAGCTCCTACGAGCAGTACTTC. The V call is TRBV28, the J call TRBJ2-7; either TRBD1 or TRBD2 may fit D (5 bases each). The CDR3 contains 19 residues. Trimming took 3 bases from V and 0 from J, leaving 24 bases between them. Germline V gene sequence: CDR1 MDHEN, CDR2 SYDVKM.

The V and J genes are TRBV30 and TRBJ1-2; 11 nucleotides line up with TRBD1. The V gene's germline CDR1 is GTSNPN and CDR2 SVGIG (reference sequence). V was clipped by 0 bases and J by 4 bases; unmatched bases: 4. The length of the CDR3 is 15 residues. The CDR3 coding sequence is TGTGCCTGGAGTGTCCGGGACAGGGGGGGCTATGGCTACACCTTC. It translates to CAWSVRDRGGYGYTF.

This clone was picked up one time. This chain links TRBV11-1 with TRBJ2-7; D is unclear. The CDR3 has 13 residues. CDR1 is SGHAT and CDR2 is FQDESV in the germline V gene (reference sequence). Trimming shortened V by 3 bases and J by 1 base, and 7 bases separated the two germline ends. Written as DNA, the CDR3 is TGTGCCAGCAGCTTCGGTTTGTCCTACGAGCAGTACTTC. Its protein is CASSFGLSYEQYF. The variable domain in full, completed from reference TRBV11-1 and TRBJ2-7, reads EAEVAQSPRYKITEKSQAVAFWCDPISGHATLYWYRQILGQGPELLVQFQDESVVDDSQLPKDRFSAERLKGVDSTLKIQPAELGDSAMYLCASSFGLSYEQYFGPGTRLTVT.

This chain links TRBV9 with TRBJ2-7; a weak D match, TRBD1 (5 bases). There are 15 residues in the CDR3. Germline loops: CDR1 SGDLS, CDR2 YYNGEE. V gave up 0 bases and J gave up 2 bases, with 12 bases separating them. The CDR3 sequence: CASSVGQGGTYEQYF. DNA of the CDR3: TGTGCCAGCAGCGTAGGCCAGGGTGGCACCTACGAGCAGTACTTC.

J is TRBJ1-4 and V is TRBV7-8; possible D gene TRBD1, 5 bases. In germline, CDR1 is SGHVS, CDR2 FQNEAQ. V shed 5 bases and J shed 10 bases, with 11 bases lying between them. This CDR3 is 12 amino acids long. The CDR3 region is CASSINQGKLFF. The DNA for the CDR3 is TGTGCCAGCAGCATTAATCAGGGAAAACTGTTTTTT.

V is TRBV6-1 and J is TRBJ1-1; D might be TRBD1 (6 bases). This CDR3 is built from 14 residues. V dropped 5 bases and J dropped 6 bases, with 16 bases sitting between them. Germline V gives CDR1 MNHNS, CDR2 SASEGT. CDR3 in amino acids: CASSSSRGVAEAFF. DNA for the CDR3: TGTGCCAGCAGTTCTTCAAGGGGGGTAGCTGAAGCTTTCTTT.

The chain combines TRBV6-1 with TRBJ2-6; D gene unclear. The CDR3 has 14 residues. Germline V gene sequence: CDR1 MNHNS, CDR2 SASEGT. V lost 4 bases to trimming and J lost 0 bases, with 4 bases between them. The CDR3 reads CASSGHSGANVLTF. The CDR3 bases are TGTGCCAGCAGTGGTCACTCTGGGGCCAACGTCCTGACTTTC.

CDR3 DNA sequence: TGTGCCAGCAAAGCTCTGACAGGCACCTCTGGAAACACCATATATTTT. Amino acids: CASKALTGTSGNTIYF. The chain couples TRBV6-6 to TRBJ1-3, with TRBD1 as a possible D gene (6 bases). Per germline, CDR1 MNHNY and CDR2 SVGAGI (reference sequence). The V end was cut by 7 bases, the J end by 0 bases, with 16 bases between. CDR3 length: 16 amino acids.

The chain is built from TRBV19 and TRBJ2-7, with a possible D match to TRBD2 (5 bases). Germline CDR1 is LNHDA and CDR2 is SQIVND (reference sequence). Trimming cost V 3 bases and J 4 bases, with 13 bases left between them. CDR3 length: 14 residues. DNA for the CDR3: TGTGCCAGTAGTATGCTGCTCAGAGGGTACGAGCAGTACTTC. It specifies CASSMLLRGYEQYF.

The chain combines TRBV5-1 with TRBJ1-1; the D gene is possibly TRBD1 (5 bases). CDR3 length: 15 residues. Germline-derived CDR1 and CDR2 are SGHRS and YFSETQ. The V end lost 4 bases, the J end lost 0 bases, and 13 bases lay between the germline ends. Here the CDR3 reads CASSGSTDMNTEAFF. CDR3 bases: TGCGCCAGCAGCGGCTCGACGGACATGAACACTGAAGCTTTCTTT.

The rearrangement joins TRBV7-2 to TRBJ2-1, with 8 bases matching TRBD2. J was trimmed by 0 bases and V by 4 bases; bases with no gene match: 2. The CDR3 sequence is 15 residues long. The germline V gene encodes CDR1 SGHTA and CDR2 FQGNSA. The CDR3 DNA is TGTGCCAGCAGCTCCAGCGGGGGCTCCTACAATGAGCAGTTCTTC. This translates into CASSSSGGSYNEQFF.

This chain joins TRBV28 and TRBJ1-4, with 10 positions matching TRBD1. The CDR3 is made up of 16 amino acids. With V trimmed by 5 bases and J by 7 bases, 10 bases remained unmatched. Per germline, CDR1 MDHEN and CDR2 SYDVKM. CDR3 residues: CASSPYTGTGVEKLFF. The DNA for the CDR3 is TGTGCCAGCAGTCCGTATACCGGGACAGGGGTTGAAAAACTGTTTTTT.

The CDR3 sequence is CASTRGQHNYGYTF. CDR3 nucleotide sequence: TGTGCCAGCACAAGAGGACAGCACAACTATGGCTACACCTTC. The genes are TRBV7-9 and TRBJ1-2, with a possible D match to TRBD1 (6 bases). The CDR3 sequence is 14 residues long. Between the trimmed V and J ends, which lost 7 bases and 2 bases, there was a span of 14 bases. Germline lookup yields CDR1 SEHNR and CDR2 FQNEAQ (reference sequence).

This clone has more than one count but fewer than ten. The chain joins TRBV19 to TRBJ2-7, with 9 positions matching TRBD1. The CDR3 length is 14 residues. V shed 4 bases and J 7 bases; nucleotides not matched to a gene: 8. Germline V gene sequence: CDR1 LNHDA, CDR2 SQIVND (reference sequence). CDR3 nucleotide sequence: TGTGCCAGTAGTACACAGGGGGCTGCGGGGGAGCAGTACTTC. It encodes CASSTQGAAGEQYF.

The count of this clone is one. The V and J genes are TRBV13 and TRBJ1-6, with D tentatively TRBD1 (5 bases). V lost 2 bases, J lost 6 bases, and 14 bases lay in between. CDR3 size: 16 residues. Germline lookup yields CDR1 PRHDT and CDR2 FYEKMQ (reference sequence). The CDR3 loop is CASSLKGPQSNSPLHF. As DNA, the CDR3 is TGTGCCAGCAGCTTAAAGGGACCTCAAAGTAATTCACCCCTCCACTTT.

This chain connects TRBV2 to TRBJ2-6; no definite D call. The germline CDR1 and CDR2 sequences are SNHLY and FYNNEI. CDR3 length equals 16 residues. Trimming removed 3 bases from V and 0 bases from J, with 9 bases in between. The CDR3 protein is CASSDPRSSGANVLTF. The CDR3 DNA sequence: TGTGCCAGCAGTGATCCCCGGTCCTCTGGGGCCAACGTCCTGACTTTC.

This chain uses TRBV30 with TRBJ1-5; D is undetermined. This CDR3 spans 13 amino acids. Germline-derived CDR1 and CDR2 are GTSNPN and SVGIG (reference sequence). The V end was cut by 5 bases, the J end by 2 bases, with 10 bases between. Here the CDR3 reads CAWALSGNQPQHF. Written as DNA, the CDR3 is TGTGCCTGGGCCTTGTCGGGCAATCAGCCCCAGCATTTT.

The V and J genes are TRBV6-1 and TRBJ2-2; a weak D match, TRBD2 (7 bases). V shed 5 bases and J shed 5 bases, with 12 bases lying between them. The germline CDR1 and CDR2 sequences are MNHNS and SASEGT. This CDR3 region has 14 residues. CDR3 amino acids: CASSSGGPTGELFF. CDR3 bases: TGTGCCAGCAGTTCCGGGGGGCCAACCGGGGAGCTGTTTTTT.

The CDR3 DNA is TGTGCCAGCAGCAAGACTAACTACGAGCAGTACTTC. It codes for CASSKTNYEQYF. This chain connects TRBV21-1 to TRBJ2-7; TRBD2 was called by the table and not checked on the DNA. TRBV21-1 counts as a pseudogene. This CDR3 region has 12 residues.